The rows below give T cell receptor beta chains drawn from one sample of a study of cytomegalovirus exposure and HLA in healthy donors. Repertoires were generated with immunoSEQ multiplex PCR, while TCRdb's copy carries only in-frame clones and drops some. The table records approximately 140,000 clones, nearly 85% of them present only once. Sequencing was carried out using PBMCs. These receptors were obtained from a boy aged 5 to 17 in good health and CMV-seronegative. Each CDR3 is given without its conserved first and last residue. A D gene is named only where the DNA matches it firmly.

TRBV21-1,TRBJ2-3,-,ASTGTVTDTQY
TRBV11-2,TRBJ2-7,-,ASSRVSEQY
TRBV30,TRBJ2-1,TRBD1,AWAGTAYNEQF
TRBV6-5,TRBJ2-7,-,ASSLGLGLEQY
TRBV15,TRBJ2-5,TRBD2,ATSGGLGETQY
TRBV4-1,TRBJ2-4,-,ASSQESAGRVYGNIQY
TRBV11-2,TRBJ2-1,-,ASSFSGSGNEQF
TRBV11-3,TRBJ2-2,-,ASSPFSGELF
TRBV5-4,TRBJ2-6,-,ASSLDPGSGANVLT
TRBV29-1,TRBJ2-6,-,SVGERLSGANVLT
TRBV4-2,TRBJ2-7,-,ASSQHGAPDSYEQY
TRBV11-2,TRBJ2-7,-,ASSGAGGSSYEQY
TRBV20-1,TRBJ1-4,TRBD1,SVPGQGELF
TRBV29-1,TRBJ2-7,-,SVVRTNSYEQY
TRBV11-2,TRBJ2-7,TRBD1,ASSSIRTGYSSYEQY
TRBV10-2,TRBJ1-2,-,ASSTQFGQKGYT
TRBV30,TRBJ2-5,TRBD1,AWSVQGQGFQETQY
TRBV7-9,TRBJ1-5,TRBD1,ASSLDRGDQPQH
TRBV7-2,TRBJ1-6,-,ASSEQGNSPLH
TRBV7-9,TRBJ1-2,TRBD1,ASSAGQTFYGYT
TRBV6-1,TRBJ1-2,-,ASSDRPSGGYT
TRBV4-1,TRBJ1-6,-,ASSQELRVNLSPLH
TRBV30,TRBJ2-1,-,AWAGGRGDEQF
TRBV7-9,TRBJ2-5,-,ASTSGEETQY
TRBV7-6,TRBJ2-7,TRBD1,ASSSLSTGKSYEQY
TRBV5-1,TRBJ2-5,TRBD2,ASSFGTSGYQETQY
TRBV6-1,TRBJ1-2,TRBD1,ASSEALGQGDGYT
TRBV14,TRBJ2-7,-,ASSQELSEQY
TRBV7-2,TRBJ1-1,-,ASSQDGGFTEAF
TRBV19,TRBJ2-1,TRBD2,ASRWLAENNEQF
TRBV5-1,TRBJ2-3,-,ASSPEHSTDTQY
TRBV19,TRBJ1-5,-,ASSIDQGMGQPQH
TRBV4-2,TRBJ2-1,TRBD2,ASSQVTSGNNEQF
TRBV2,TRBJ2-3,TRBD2,ASSWSGTITDTQY
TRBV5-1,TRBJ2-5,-,ASSLEAGKRRGQETQY
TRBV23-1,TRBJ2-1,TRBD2,ASSHGREGYNEQF
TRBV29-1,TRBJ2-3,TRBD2,SAVPLAGALDTQY
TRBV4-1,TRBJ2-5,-,ASSQEGAQETQY
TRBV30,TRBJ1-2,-,AWSPGDYGYT
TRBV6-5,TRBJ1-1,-,ASRAGQYTEAF
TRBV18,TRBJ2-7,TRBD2,ASSPPGLAGGYEQY
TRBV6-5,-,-,ASSSPGTQYEQY
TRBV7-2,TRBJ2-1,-,ASSLSVGGLDNEQF
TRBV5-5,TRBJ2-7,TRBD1,ASSLTDRVGYEQY
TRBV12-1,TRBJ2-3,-,ASSPISGTDTQY